This T cell receptor beta chain emerged from a study of blood T cells in healthy people across ages. Study-wide results and caveats: Diversity estimated from one million T cells was considered an underestimate. The study could not conclusively compare naive and antigen-experienced cells, given its unsorted PBMCs. Any changes in expanded clonotypes were possibly confounded, as donor CMV status remained unknown. Long-lived donors carried more naive CD4+ cells and greater diversity than aged donors.

Points on this clonotype: Its antigen is currently unknown.

The length of the CDR3 is 15 residues. The J segment lost 5 bases and the V segment lost 8 bases, leaving 12 bases of the junction unmatched. Germline lookup yields CDR1 LGHNA and CDR2 YNFKEQ. PCR was performed a second time for about 7 to 11 cycles using a sample-barcoded 5' primer and a J-beta primer mix. TCRdb re-analysed the 5' RACE reads in MiXCR, keeping a single row per CDR3 protein. This sample has 850,000 to 1,000,000 distinct CDR3 sequences, with around 48% found just once. This receptor was taken from a man between 25 and 39 years old in good health. The source material was blood. This chain joins TRBV4-2 and TRBJ2-1; 7 bases fit TRBD2. The DNA for the CDR3 is TGTGCCAGCGGTTCCGCGGGGGACCTTGACAATGAGCAGTTCTTC. Its protein is CASGSAGDLDNEQFF.